Each of the 6 T cell receptor beta chains below was sequenced from the same sample in a study of T cell repertoires in ileal Crohn's disease. The table came from immunoSEQ multiplex PCR; TCRdb's copy has only in-frame clones and leaves some out. Of 11,000 to 15,000 clones in the sample, over 80% were seen once. Sequencing was carried out using ileal tissue. The receptors originated from an adult with Crohn's disease.

This rearrangement joins TRBV9 to TRBJ2-7; D is unresolved. V dropped 0 bases and J dropped 2 bases, with 9 bases sitting between them. The germline CDR1 and CDR2 sequences are SGDLS and YYNGEE. CDR3 length: 14 residues. The CDR3 region has the DNA TGTGCCAGCAGCGTAGGGCAGGCCACCTACGAGCAGTACTTC. The encoded protein is CASSVGQATYEQYF.

Comments on this clone: This may arise from a read error, as a much more abundant clone is one base away. The V and J genes are TRBV29-1 and TRBJ1-2, with 7 bases fitting TRBD1. Germline loops: CDR1 SQVTM, CDR2 ANQGSEA. This CDR3 region has 16 residues. J was trimmed by 0 bases and V by 6 bases; bases with no gene match: 13. CDR3 amino acids: CSVPKGGQFPNYGYTF. The CDR3 DNA is TGCAGCGTCCCGAAAGGGGGACAGTTCCCTAACTATGGCTACACCTTC.

The chain carries TRBV7-3 and TRBJ1-2, with 9 bases fitting TRBD1. This CDR3 region has 13 residues. Trimming took 1 base from V and 14 from J; bases not matched to a gene: 8. Germline V gene data show CDR1 as SGHTA and CDR2 as FQGTGA. The CDR3 DNA follows: TGTGCCAGCAGCTTAAGGGACAGGGTGGGCTGGACCTTC. Protein sequence: CASSLRDRVGWTF. The full variable domain, rest sourced from reference TRBV7-3 and TRBJ1-2, is GAGVSQTPSNKVTEKGKYVELRCDPISGHTALYWYRQSLGQGPEFLIYFQGTGAADDSGLPNDRFFAVRPEGSVSTLKIQRTERGDSAVYLCASSLRDRVGWTFGSGTRLTVV.

Only a few counts were recorded for this clone. The V call is TRBV6-4, the J call TRBJ1-1; TRBD1 matches 9 bases. Germline V lookup: CDR1 MRHNA, CDR2 SNTAGT. The CDR3 is 14 residues long. V lost 6 bases and J lost 3; bases outside the gene matches: 5. CDR3 sequence reads: CASRTWTGDTEAFF. CDR3 coding DNA: TGTGCCAGCAGGACTTGGACAGGGGACACTGAAGCTTTCTTT.

The V and J genes are TRBV29-1 and TRBJ1-2; possibly TRBD1 for D (6 bases). The CDR3 is 12 amino acids. Germline CDR1 SQVTM, CDR2 ANQGSEA. The V and J ends lost 7 bases and 2 bases respectively, with 11 bases between them. The CDR3 region is CSAVTGNYGYTF. The CDR3 nucleotides are TGCAGCGCCGTGACAGGAAACTATGGCTACACCTTC.

This chain connects TRBV15 to TRBJ2-7; the match to TRBD1 covers 10 bases. The CDR3 contains 15 residues. Germline CDR1 LNHNV, CDR2 YYDKDF (reference sequence). J lost 4 bases, V lost 1 base, and 4 bases had no gene match. CDR3 sequence (DNA): TGTGCCACCAGCAGAGGTGGGACAGGGGAGTACGAGCAGTACTTC. Translated, it gives CATSRGGTGEYEQYF.